What follows describes a single T cell receptor (beta chain). This record comes from a study of blood T cell repertoires in COVID-19. Study summary: Acute and convalescent COVID-19 specimens originated in the United States, Italy and Spain. Nucleic acid was either cDNA or gDNA, and it came from T cells, B-cell-depleted T cells, or PBMCs.

Source study methods: Counts of nucleated cells, estimated from reference gene primer amplification, were obtained. The table came from immunoSEQ multiplex PCR; TCRdb's copy has only in-frame clones and leaves some out. D and trimming come from the DNA, and the V and J calls and clone size come from that table. The repertoire holds 110,000 or so clones, approximately 90% seen once, with around 1.2% in the top ten. CDR1 is SGHKS and CDR2 is YYEKEE in the germline V gene (reference sequence). The CDR3 is made up of 14 amino acids. Unmatched junction bases numbered 7, after V lost 4 bases and J lost 4 bases.

This chain connects TRBV5-5 to TRBJ2-7; TRBD2 aligns across 8 bases. The origin of this receptor is a human donor in a cohort sampled during active COVID-19. The sample consisted of peripheral blood. The CDR3 bases are TGTGCCAGCAGCCTAGGACTAGCTCCATACGAGCAGTACTTC. The encoded protein is CASSLGLAPYEQYF.